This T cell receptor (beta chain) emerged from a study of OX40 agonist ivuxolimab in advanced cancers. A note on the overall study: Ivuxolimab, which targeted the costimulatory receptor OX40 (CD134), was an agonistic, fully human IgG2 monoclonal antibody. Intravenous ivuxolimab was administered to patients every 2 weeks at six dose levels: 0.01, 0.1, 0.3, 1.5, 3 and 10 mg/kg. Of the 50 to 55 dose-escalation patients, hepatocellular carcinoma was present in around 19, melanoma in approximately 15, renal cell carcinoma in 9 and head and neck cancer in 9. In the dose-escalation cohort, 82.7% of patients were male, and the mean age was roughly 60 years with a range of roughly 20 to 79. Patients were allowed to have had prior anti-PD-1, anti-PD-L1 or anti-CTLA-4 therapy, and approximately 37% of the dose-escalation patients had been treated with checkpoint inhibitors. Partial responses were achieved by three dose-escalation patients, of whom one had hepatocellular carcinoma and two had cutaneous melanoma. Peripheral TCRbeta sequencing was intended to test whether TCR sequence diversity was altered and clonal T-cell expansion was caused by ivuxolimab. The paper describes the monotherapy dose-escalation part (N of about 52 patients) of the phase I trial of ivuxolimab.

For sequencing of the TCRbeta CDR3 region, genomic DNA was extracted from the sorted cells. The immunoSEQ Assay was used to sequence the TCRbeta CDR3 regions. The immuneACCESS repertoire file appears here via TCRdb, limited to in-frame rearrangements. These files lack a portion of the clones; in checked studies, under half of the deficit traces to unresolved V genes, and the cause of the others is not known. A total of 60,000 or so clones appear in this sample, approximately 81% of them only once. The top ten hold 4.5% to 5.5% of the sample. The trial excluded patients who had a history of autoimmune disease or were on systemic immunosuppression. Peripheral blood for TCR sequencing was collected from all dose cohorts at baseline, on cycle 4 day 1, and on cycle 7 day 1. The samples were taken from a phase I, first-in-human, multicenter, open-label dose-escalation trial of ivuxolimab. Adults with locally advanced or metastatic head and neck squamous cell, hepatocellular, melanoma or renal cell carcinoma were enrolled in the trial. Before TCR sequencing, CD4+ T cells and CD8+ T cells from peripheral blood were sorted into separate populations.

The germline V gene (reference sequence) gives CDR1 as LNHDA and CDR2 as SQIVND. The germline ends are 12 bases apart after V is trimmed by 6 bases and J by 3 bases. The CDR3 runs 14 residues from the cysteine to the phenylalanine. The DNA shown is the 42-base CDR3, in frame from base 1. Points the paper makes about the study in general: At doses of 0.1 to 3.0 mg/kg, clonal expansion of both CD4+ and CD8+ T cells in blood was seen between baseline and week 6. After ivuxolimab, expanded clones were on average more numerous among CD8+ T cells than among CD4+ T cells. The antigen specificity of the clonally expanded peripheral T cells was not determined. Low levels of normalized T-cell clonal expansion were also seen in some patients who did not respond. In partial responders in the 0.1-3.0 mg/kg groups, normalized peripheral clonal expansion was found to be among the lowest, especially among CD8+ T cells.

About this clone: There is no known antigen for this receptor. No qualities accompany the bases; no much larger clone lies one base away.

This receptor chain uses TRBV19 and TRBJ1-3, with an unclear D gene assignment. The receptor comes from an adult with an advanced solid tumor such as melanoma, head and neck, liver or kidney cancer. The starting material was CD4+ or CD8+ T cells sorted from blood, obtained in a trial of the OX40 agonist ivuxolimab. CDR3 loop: CASRIFEYGNTIYF. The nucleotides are TGTGCCAGTAGAATTTTCGAGTATGGAAACACCATATATTTT.